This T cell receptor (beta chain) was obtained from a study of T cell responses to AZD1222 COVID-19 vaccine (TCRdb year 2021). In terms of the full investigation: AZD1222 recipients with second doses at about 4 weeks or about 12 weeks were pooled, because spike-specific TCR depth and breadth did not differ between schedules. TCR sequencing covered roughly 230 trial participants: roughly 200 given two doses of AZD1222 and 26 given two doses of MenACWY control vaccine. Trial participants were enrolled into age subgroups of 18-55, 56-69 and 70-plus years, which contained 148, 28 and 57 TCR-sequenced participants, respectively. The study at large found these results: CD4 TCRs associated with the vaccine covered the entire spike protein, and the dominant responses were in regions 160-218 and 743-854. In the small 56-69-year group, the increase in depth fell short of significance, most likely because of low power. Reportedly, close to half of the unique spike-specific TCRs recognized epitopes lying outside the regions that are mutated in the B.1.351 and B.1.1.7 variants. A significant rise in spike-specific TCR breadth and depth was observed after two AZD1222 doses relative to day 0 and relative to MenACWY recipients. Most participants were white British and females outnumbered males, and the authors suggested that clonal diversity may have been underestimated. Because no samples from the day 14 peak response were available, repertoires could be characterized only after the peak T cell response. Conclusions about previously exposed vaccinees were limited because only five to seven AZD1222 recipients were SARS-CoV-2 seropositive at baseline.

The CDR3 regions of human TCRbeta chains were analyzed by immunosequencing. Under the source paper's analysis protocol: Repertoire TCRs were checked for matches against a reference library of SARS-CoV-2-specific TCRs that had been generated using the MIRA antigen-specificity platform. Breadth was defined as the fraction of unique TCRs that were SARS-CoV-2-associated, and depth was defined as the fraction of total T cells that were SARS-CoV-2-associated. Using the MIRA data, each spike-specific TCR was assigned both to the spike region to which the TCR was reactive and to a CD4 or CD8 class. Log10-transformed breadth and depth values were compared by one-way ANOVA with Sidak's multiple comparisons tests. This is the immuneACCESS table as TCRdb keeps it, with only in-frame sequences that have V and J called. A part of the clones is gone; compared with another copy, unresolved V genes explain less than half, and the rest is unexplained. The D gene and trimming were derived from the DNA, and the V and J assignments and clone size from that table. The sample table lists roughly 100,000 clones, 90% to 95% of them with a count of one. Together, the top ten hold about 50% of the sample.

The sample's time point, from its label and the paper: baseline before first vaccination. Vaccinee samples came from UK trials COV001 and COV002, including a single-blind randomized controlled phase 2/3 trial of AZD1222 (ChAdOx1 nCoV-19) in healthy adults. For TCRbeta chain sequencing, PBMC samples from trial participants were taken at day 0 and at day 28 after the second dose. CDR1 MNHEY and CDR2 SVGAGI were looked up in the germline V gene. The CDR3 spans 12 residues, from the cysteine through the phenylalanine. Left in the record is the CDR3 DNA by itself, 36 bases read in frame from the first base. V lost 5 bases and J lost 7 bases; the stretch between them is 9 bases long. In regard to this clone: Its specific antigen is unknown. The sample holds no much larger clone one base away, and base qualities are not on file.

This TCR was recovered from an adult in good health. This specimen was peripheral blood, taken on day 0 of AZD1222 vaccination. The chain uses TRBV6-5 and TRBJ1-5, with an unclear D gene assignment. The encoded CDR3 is CASSRPPQPQHF. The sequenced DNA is TGTGCCAGCAGTAGACCGCCCCAGCCCCAGCATTTT.